Sequencing of this T cell receptor beta chain was carried out in a study of blood T cell repertoires in COVID-19. The wider study: Acute and convalescent COVID-19 specimens originated in the United States, Italy and Spain.

Followed over time, Seattle patients had been enrolled while infection was active. Sequencing was performed with immunoSEQ multiplex PCR; in TCRdb, only in-frame clones are kept and a portion is missing. Here the sample spans about 160,000 clones, around 92% being singletons. The sample consisted of peripheral blood. The origin of this receptor is a young man with COVID-19, enrolled during active disease.

The CDR3 region has the DNA TGTGCCAGCAGCTTGGCCGGCCAGGGGGCCTACGAAAAACTGTTTTTT. Translation gives CASSLAGQGAYEKLFF. V is TRBV5-8 and J is TRBJ1-4; 8 nucleotides match TRBD1. V gave up 0 bases and J gave up 8 bases; unmatched junction bases: 9. The V gene's germline CDR1 is SGHTS and CDR2 YDEGEE. The CDR3 covers 16 residues.